Below, 28 T cell receptor beta chains from the same sample are listed, as sequenced in a study of identical twins. TCRdb fed the 5' RACE reads into MiXCR, producing one record per CDR3 protein. The table lists roughly 1.6 million distinct CDR3 sequences, about 31% of them singletons. Material for sequencing was cord blood. The source of these receptors is a newborn girl in good health.

This clonotype appeared many times. The chain employs TRBV29-1 and TRBJ2-3; TRBD1 is a possible D gene (6 bases). V gave up 6 bases and J gave up 2 bases, with 24 bases separating them. Germline-derived CDR1 and CDR2 are SQVTM and ANQGSEA. This CDR3 comprises 17 residues. DNA for the CDR3: TGCAGCGTCCTCAAAGGAGGCGGACAGAACCCCACAGATACGCAGTATTTT. This codes for CSVLKGGGQNPTDTQYF.

V and J are TRBV6-2 or TRBV6-3 and TRBJ2-3; D possibly corresponds to TRBD1 (6 bases). V lost 1 base, J lost 2 bases, and 19 bases lay in between. The V gene's germline CDR1 is MNHEY and CDR2 SVGEGT. The CDR3 runs to 18 residues. CDR3 residues: CASSYLTGHLHSTDTQYF. CDR3 nucleotides: TGTGCCAGCAGTTACTTGACGGGACACCTCCATTCCACAGATACGCAGTATTTT.

This clonotype has a count of ten or more. V gene TRBV29-1 combines with J gene TRBJ2-2, with TRBD1 matching over 9 bases. V lost 3 bases, J lost 5 bases, and 1 base stayed unmatched. The CDR3 contains 13 residues. Germline-derived CDR1 and CDR2 are SQVTM and ANQGSEA. DNA for the CDR3: TGCAGCGTTGAGGGACAGGGTACCGGGGAGCTGTTTTTT. This gives the protein CSVEGQGTGELFF.

This clonotype appeared a few times. The V gene is TRBV29-1, the J gene TRBJ2-1, with 7 bases that match TRBD2. The CDR3 spans 13 residues. J gave up 8 bases and V 7 bases, and 11 bases lay outside the gene matches. Germline loops: CDR1 SQVTM, CDR2 ANQGSEA. The CDR3 reads CSAGGGRMDEQFF. CDR3 bases: TGCAGCGCTGGGGGAGGGCGGATGGATGAGCAGTTCTTC.

This clonotype was found a few times. The chain links TRBV14 to TRBJ1-6, with 8 nucleotides matching TRBD1. Germline CDR1 reads SGHDN; CDR2 reads FVKESK. This CDR3 has 15 amino acids. The junction had 4 bases not matched to a gene; V was cut back by 4 bases and J by 5 bases. CDR3 DNA: TGTGCCAGCAGCCCCAGGGGGCCCAATAATTCACCCCTCCACTTT. This sequence encodes CASSPRGPNNSPLHF. The complete variable domain, with remaining parts taken from reference TRBV14 and TRBJ1-6, reads EAGVTQFPSHSVIEKGQTVTLRCDPISGHDNLYWYRRVMGKEIKFLLHFVKESKQDESGMPNNRFLAERTGGTYSTLKVQPAELEDSGVYFCASSPRGPNNSPLHFGNGTRLTVT.

This clonotype was detected a few times. This chain connects TRBV7-2 to TRBJ1-2; the D is unclear. Trimming took 2 bases from V and 0 from J, leaving 19 bases between them. Germline V gene data show CDR1 as SGHTA and CDR2 as FQGNSA. The CDR3 runs to 18 residues. CDR3 sequence: CASSLMGRTLLANYGYTF. The CDR3 DNA reads as TGTGCCAGCAGCTTAATGGGCAGAACCTTATTAGCTAACTATGGCTACACCTTC.

The chain links TRBV4-1 to TRBJ2-7, with D perhaps matching TRBD2 (5 bases). V lost 1 base and J 0 bases, leaving 10 bases between the germline ends. CDR1 and CDR2 from the germline V gene are MGHRA and YSYEKL. The CDR3 consists of 15 residues. CDR3 sequence (DNA): TGCGCCAGCAGCCAAGTCGGGGTCTCCTCCTACGAGCAGTACTTC. Amino acid sequence: CASSQVGVSSYEQYF.

The V call is TRBV7-9, the J call TRBJ1-2, with 7 bases fitting TRBD1. Trimming cost V 0 bases and J 7 bases; bases outside gene matches: 8. The germline CDR1 and CDR2 sequences are SEHNR and FQNEAQ (reference sequence). The CDR3 is 15 amino acids. This CDR3 is CASSLAAKTGSGYTF. CDR3 sequence (DNA): TGTGCCAGCAGCTTAGCCGCGAAGACAGGGAGTGGCTACACCTTC.

The chain uses TRBV20-1 and TRBJ2-7; 11 bases align to TRBD2. This CDR3 spans 15 amino acids. The trim removed 3 bases at V and 3 bases at J, leaving 7 bases unmatched. The germline V gene has CDR1 DFQATT and CDR2 SNEGSKA (reference sequence). In nucleotides, the CDR3 is TGCAGTGCTAGCCCACTAGCGGGAGCACACTACGAGCAGTACTTC. Translating it yields CSASPLAGAHYEQYF.

This clonotype was detected ten times or more. The rearrangement links TRBV4-2 to TRBJ2-1; TRBD2 matches 7 bases. This CDR3 spans 15 amino acids. CDR1 LGHNA and CDR2 YNFKEQ come from the germline V gene. The junction had 3 bases not matched to a gene; V was cut back by 0 bases and J by 4 bases. The CDR3 protein is CASSQEASGYNEQFF. In DNA form, the CDR3 reads TGTGCCAGCAGCCAAGAGGCTAGCGGTTACAATGAGCAGTTCTTC.

This clonotype was counted between two and nine times. J is TRBJ2-3 and V is TRBV6-6; 8 nucleotides align to TRBD2. J lost 2 bases, V lost 4 bases, and 11 bases had no gene match. The CDR3 is 17 residues long. Germline V gene data show CDR1 as MNHNY and CDR2 as SVGAGI (reference sequence). The CDR3: CASSFTPLADLTDTQYF. The CDR3 nucleotides are TGTGCCAGCAGTTTCACCCCACTAGCGGACCTCACAGATACGCAGTATTTT.

The rearrangement joins TRBV5-1 to TRBJ2-3; 9 bases match TRBD2. This CDR3 has 15 residues. Germline CDR1 SGHRS, CDR2 YFSETQ. Trimming removed 5 bases from V and 6 bases from J; junction bases left unmatched: 10. CDR3 in amino acids: CASRERGVAVDTQYF. CDR3 sequence (DNA): TGCGCCAGCAGGGAGCGGGGGGTGGCTGTGGATACGCAGTATTTT.

As DNA, the CDR3 is TGCAGTGCTAGCGTTCACCGCTTCTATGGCTACACCTTC. Its protein is CSASVHRFYGYTF. The chain joins TRBV20-1 to TRBJ1-2; D remains ambiguous. The germline V gene has CDR1 DFQATT and CDR2 SNEGSKA (reference sequence). The CDR3 loop spans 13 amino acids. Deletions cut 3 bases from V and 4 bases from J, with 12 bases between.

This clonotype turned up a few times. The V and J genes are TRBV25-1 and TRBJ2-1, with a possible D match to TRBD1 (6 bases). The CDR3 extends over 15 amino acids. Germline loops: CDR1 MGHDK, CDR2 SYGVNS. Trimming cost V 4 bases and J 6 bases, with 16 bases left between them. CDR3 protein: CASSVLGGTSNEQFF. For the CDR3, the DNA is TGTGCCAGCAGTGTATTAGGGGGTACTTCCAATGAGCAGTTCTTC.

This clonotype was counted only a few times. This chain links TRBV18 with TRBJ2-1; D is perhaps TRBD2 (5 bases). The CDR3 is 16 residues long. Germline V CDR1 and CDR2: KGHSH, LQKENI. V was trimmed by 1 base and J by 6 bases, leaving 16 bases between them. CDR3 in amino acids: CASSPRLSGSLNEQFF. The CDR3 DNA reads as TGTGCCAGCTCACCACGCTTGTCGGGGTCTCTCAATGAGCAGTTCTTC.

The chain recombines TRBV5-1 with TRBJ1-1; D call uncertain. Deletions cut 4 bases from V and 0 bases from J, with 13 bases between. Germline values: CDR1 SGHRS, CDR2 YFSETQ. This CDR3 comprises 15 residues. The CDR3 DNA follows: TGCGCCAGCAGCCTCAACAGCAGGATGAACACTGAAGCTTTCTTT. Amino acids: CASSLNSRMNTEAFF.

The chain has TRBV29-1 and TRBJ2-5, with D unresolved. The DNA matches TRBJ2-7 better at its end, which makes the J call doubtful. This CDR3 comprises 15 residues. Germline V gene data show CDR1 as SQVTM and CDR2 as ANQGSEA. CDR3 region: CSVEDLRSGGYEQYF. CDR3 DNA sequence: TGCAGCGTTGAAGATCTAAGATCTGGTGGCTACGAGCAGTACTTC.

The V and J genes are TRBV5-1 and TRBJ2-1; 11 bases are shared with TRBD2. Germline values: CDR1 SGHRS, CDR2 YFSETQ. Losses at the gene ends were 6 bases for V and 8 bases for J; bases not matched to a gene: 7. This CDR3 is built from 14 residues. In DNA, the CDR3 is TGCGCCAGCAAAACTAGCGGGAGTTCGGATGAGCAGTTCTTC. It codes for CASKTSGSSDEQFF. Looking up the rest from reference TRBV5-1 and TRBJ2-1 gives the full variable domain: KAGVTQTPRYLIKTRGQQVTLSCSPISGHRSVSWYQQTPGQGLQFLFEYFSETQRNKGNFPGRFSGRQFSNSRSEMNVSTLELGDSALYLCASKTSGSSDEQFFGPGTRLTVL.

This clonotype was recorded a few times. The J gene is TRBJ2-1, the V gene TRBV6-1, with 13 positions matching TRBD2. The CDR3 totals 12 residues. Germline V gene lookup returns CDR1 MNHNS and CDR2 SASEGT. V was clipped by 10 bases and J by 14 bases; unmatched bases: 8. This CDR3 reads CATTSGRAGEFF. The CDR3 region has the DNA TGTGCCACCACTAGCGGGAGGGCCGGGGAGTTCTTC.

The rearrangement uses TRBV5-8 and TRBJ2-7; unclear D gene. CDR3 length: 15 residues. With 0 bases removed from V and 7 bases from J, the gap between germline ends came to 17 bases. Germline V gene lookup returns CDR1 SGHTS and CDR2 YDEGEE. The CDR3 is CASSLEGRLGNEQYF. In nucleotides, the CDR3 is TGTGCCAGCAGCTTGGAAGGGCGTTTGGGCAATGAGCAGTACTTC. Together with reference TRBV5-8 and TRBJ2-7, the CDR3 gives the full variable domain: EAGVTQSPTHLIKTRGQQATLRCSPISGHTSVYWYQQALGLGLQFLLWYDEGEERNRGNFPPRFSGRQFPNYSSELNVNALELEDSALYLCASSLEGRLGNEQYFGPGTRLTVT.

The chain employs TRBV7-2 and TRBJ2-4, with 8 nucleotides matching TRBD1. The V gene's germline CDR1 is SGHTA and CDR2 FQGNSA. After removal of 1 base from V and 7 bases from J, the junction contained 6 bases not matched to a gene. The CDR3 covers 15 residues. The DNA of the CDR3 is TGTGCCAGCAGCTTAGGCAGGGGGCATCGGAACATTCAGTACTTC. Protein product: CASSLGRGHRNIQYF.

This clonotype was seen a handful of times. The V call is TRBV4-1, the J call TRBJ2-3, with D tentatively TRBD1 or TRBD2 (6 bases each). There are 16 residues in the CDR3. The germline V gene encodes CDR1 MGHRA and CDR2 YSYEKL. V lost 5 bases and J lost 3, with 18 bases in between. CDR3 protein: CASSKMWQGRTDTQYF. CDR3 nucleotide sequence: TGCGCCAGCAGCAAAATGTGGCAGGGGAGGACAGATACGCAGTATTTT.

The genes are TRBV6-5 and TRBJ1-2; TRBD1 aligns across 7 bases. V lost 2 bases and J lost 8; bases outside the gene matches: 8. The CDR3 has 14 amino acids. Germline values: CDR1 MNHEY, CDR2 SVGAGI. The CDR3, as DNA: TGTGCCAGCAGTTACGGGGAGACAGGGAAAGGCTACACCTTC. This gives the protein CASSYGETGKGYTF.

V is TRBV20-1 and J is TRBJ2-3, with TRBD2 identical over 10 bases. CDR1 is DFQATT and CDR2 is SNEGSKA in the germline V gene (reference sequence). Trimming cost V 2 bases and J 3 bases; bases outside gene matches: 8. There are 16 residues in the CDR3. In DNA form, the CDR3 reads TGCAGTGCTAGACTACAAACTAGCGGGGTAACAGATACGCAGTATTTT. The encoded protein is CSARLQTSGVTDTQYF.

The chain combines TRBV20-1 with TRBJ2-1; possibly TRBD1 or TRBD2 for D (5 bases each). The CDR3 has 11 amino acids. Germline CDR1 DFQATT, CDR2 SNEGSKA (reference sequence). CDR3 nucleotide sequence: TGCCCTCCATTCCGGGACCAAAGGGAGTTCTTC. Translation: CPPFRDQREFF.

This clonotype was counted between two and nine times. J is TRBJ2-3 and V is TRBV7-2, with D hard to call. The germline CDR1 and CDR2 sequences are SGHTA and FQGNSA. The CDR3 length is 16 residues. V dropped 2 bases and J dropped 1 base, with 13 bases sitting between them. The chain's CDR3 is CASSLNLGTRTDTQYF. The DNA for the CDR3 is TGTGCCAGCAGCTTAAATCTAGGCACTCGCACAGATACGCAGTATTTT.

A note on this clonotype: It is unclear where the CDR3 begins or ends on the DNA, so no DNA is shown, and the CDR3 is as TCRdb lists it. The genes are TRBV27 and TRBJ1-2. Inclusive of both ends, the CDR3 amounts to 16 amino acids. Germline lookup yields CDR1 MNHEY and CDR2 SMNVEV (reference sequence). CDR3 in amino acids: CASSPLWDGSSYGYTF.

There are a few counts of this clonotype. The chain has TRBV7-9 and TRBJ2-7; 9 bases line up with TRBD2. The V gene end was trimmed by 10 bases and the J gene end by 0 bases; junction bases not matched to a gene: 7. The germline V gene has CDR1 SEHNR and CDR2 FQNEAQ (reference sequence). CDR3 length: 14 residues. Written as DNA, the CDR3 is TGTGCCACGCTCCGGACTAGCGCCTCCTACGAGCAGTACTTC. This translates into CATLRTSASYEQYF.